This is a list of T cell receptor beta chains from one sample in a study of blood T cell repertoires in COVID-19. Sequencing was performed with immunoSEQ multiplex PCR; in TCRdb, only in-frame clones are kept and a portion is missing. The table records approximately 98,000 clones, less than 85% of them present only once. Sequenced: peripheral blood. Receptor source: a woman aged 40 to 50 with acute or convalescent COVID-19. CDR3s include the opening cysteine and the closing phenylalanine or tryptophan. Fields, in order: J gene, V gene, D gene, clone size, CDR3 protein, CDR3 DNA. A D gene is named only where the DNA matches it firmly. Not all rows give a size; the values are once, few, many and, for expanded clones, a class.

j_call: TRBJ2-7; v_call: TRBV7-2; d_call: -; clone_size: -; cdr3_aa: CASSPQVGEQYF; cdr3_nt: TGTGCCAGCAGCCCACAGGTGGGTGAGCAGTACTTC
j_call: TRBJ1-1; v_call: TRBV6-6; d_call: -; clone_size: -; cdr3_aa: CASIYGRGATEAFF; cdr3_nt: TGTGCCAGCATCTACGGGAGAGGGGCCACTGAAGCTTTCTTT
j_call: TRBJ1-1; v_call: TRBV5-1; d_call: TRBD1; clone_size: -; cdr3_aa: CASSFGGTGVMNTEAFF; cdr3_nt: TGCGCCAGCAGCTTCGGCGGTACAGGGGTCATGAACACTGAAGCTTTCTTT
j_call: TRBJ2-4; v_call: TRBV18; d_call: -; clone_size: -; cdr3_aa: CASSPPGGGAAKNIQYF; cdr3_nt: TGTGCCAGCTCACCACCCGGCGGAGGGGCAGCCAAAAACATTCAGTACTTC
j_call: TRBJ1-5; v_call: TRBV7-9; d_call: -; clone_size: few; cdr3_aa: CASSLGGSAQPQHF; cdr3_nt: TGTGCCAGCAGCCTCGGGGGGAGTGCTCAGCCCCAGCATTTT
j_call: TRBJ2-6; v_call: TRBV5-1; d_call: TRBD1; clone_size: -; cdr3_aa: CASTPGGTGANVLTF; cdr3_nt: TGCGCCAGCACGCCAGGGGGCACCGGGGCCAACGTCCTGACTTTC
j_call: TRBJ2-3; v_call: TRBV11-2; d_call: -; clone_size: few; cdr3_aa: CASSLEPGADTQYF; cdr3_nt: TGTGCCAGCAGCTTAGAACCCGGGGCAGATACGCAGTATTTT
j_call: TRBJ2-6; v_call: TRBV14; d_call: TRBD1; clone_size: -; cdr3_aa: CASSQPRTGRSGANVLTF; cdr3_nt: TGTGCCAGCAGCCAACCCCGGACAGGGCGCTCTGGGGCCAACGTCCTGACTTTC
j_call: TRBJ2-5; v_call: TRBV5-1; d_call: TRBD1; clone_size: -; cdr3_aa: CASRDGQGRETQYF; cdr3_nt: TGCGCCAGCAGGGACGGACAGGGGAGAGAGACCCAGTACTTC
j_call: TRBJ2-7; v_call: TRBV28; d_call: -; clone_size: -; cdr3_aa: CASTKEGTSTYEQYF; cdr3_nt: TGTGCCAGCACCAAAGAAGGGACTTCGACCTACGAGCAGTACTTC
j_call: TRBJ2-2; v_call: TRBV4-1; d_call: -; clone_size: -; cdr3_aa: CASSQAEGQPKTGELFF; cdr3_nt: TGCGCCAGCAGCCAAGCGGAGGGACAGCCTAAAACCGGGGAGCTGTTTTTT
j_call: TRBJ2-6; v_call: TRBV11-2; d_call: -; clone_size: -; cdr3_aa: CASSLQGTYGANVLTF; cdr3_nt: TGTGCCAGCAGCTTACAGGGTACTTACGGGGCCAACGTCCTGACTTTC
j_call: TRBJ2-3; v_call: TRBV24-1; d_call: TRBD1; clone_size: -; cdr3_aa: CATRGDRYTDTQYF; cdr3_nt: TGTGCCACCCGAGGGGACAGGTACACAGATACGCAGTATTTT
j_call: TRBJ1-1; v_call: TRBV5-1; d_call: TRBD1; clone_size: -; cdr3_aa: CASSWDRLAMNTEAFF; cdr3_nt: TGCGCCAGCAGCTGGGACAGGCTAGCTATGAACACTGAAGCTTTCTTT
j_call: TRBJ2-3; v_call: TRBV11-2; d_call: -; clone_size: -; cdr3_aa: CASSSRGGLDTQYF; cdr3_nt: TGTGCCAGCAGCTCAAGGGGGGGGTTAGATACGCAGTATTTT
j_call: TRBJ1-4; v_call: TRBV6-1; d_call: -; clone_size: -; cdr3_aa: CASSEELRATNEKLFF; cdr3_nt: TGTGCCAGCAGTGAAGAACTCCGTGCAACTAATGAAAAACTGTTTTTT
j_call: TRBJ1-2; v_call: TRBV3-1/TRBV3-2; d_call: -; clone_size: few; cdr3_aa: CASSQEGEELIYGYTF; cdr3_nt: TGTGCCAGCAGCCAAGAAGGGGAGGAACTAATATATGGCTACACCTTC
j_call: TRBJ2-7; v_call: TRBV2; d_call: TRBD1; clone_size: few; cdr3_aa: CASTGTGDYEQYF; cdr3_nt: TGTGCCAGCACGGGGACAGGGGATTACGAGCAGTACTTC
j_call: TRBJ2-1; v_call: TRBV6-5; d_call: -; clone_size: -; cdr3_aa: CASSVTGTNEQFF; cdr3_nt: TGTGCCAGCAGCGTCACAGGGACCAATGAGCAGTTCTTC
j_call: TRBJ2-2; v_call: TRBV7-7; d_call: -; clone_size: medium-sized; cdr3_aa: CASSPLGGTGGELFF; cdr3_nt: TGTGCCAGCAGCCCATTAGGGGGAACGGGCGGGGAGCTGTTTTTT
j_call: TRBJ2-7; v_call: TRBV10-2; d_call: TRBD2; clone_size: few; cdr3_aa: CASSESRTSGVAGSYEQYF; cdr3_nt: TGCGCCAGCAGTGAGTCACGGACTAGCGGGGTTGCGGGCTCCTACGAGCAGTACTTC
j_call: TRBJ1-2; v_call: TRBV5-1; d_call: TRBD1; clone_size: few; cdr3_aa: CASSWQGAGDGYTF; cdr3_nt: TGCGCCAGCAGCTGGCAGGGGGCCGGCGATGGCTACACCTTC
j_call: TRBJ2-1; v_call: TRBV7-8; d_call: -; clone_size: -; cdr3_aa: CASSLEGVGQFF; cdr3_nt: TGTGCCAGCAGCTTAGAGGGGGTGGGGCAGTTCTTC
j_call: TRBJ2-7; v_call: TRBV7-9; d_call: -; clone_size: -; cdr3_aa: CASSLASGAEQYF; cdr3_nt: TGTGCCAGCAGCTTAGCTAGCGGAGCCGAGCAGTACTTC
j_call: TRBJ2-7; v_call: TRBV11-2; d_call: TRBD1; clone_size: few; cdr3_aa: CASSPTPTGGRQYF; cdr3_nt: TGTGCCAGCAGCCCTACCCCGACAGGGGGACGGCAGTACTTC
j_call: TRBJ2-7; v_call: TRBV28; d_call: -; clone_size: -; cdr3_aa: CASRPGQTYEQYF; cdr3_nt: TGTGCCAGCAGGCCGGGACAAACCTACGAGCAGTACTTC
j_call: TRBJ2-7; v_call: TRBV5-4; d_call: -; clone_size: -; cdr3_aa: CASSLVGGSGEQYF; cdr3_nt: TGTGCCAGCAGCTTGGTGGGGGGTTCGGGCGAGCAGTACTTC
j_call: TRBJ1-3; v_call: TRBV19; d_call: -; clone_size: -; cdr3_aa: CASSIEGSGNTIYF; cdr3_nt: TGTGCCAGTAGTATCGAGGGATCTGGAAACACCATATATTTT
j_call: TRBJ1-1; v_call: TRBV7-3; d_call: -; clone_size: -; cdr3_aa: CASSPGAVARTEAFF; cdr3_nt: TGTGCCAGCAGCCCGGGAGCCGTAGCTCGGACTGAAGCTTTCTTT
j_call: TRBJ2-7; v_call: TRBV7-9; d_call: TRBD1; clone_size: -; cdr3_aa: CASSLAGTGAHEQYF; cdr3_nt: TGTGCCAGCAGTCTAGCCGGGACAGGGGCCCACGAGCAGTACTTC
j_call: TRBJ1-5; v_call: TRBV19; d_call: -; clone_size: -; cdr3_aa: CATADGGLGPQHF; cdr3_nt: TGTGCCACCGCCGACGGAGGCCTCGGGCCCCAGCATTTT
j_call: TRBJ1-6; v_call: TRBV27; d_call: TRBD1; clone_size: -; cdr3_aa: CASSLKDRDPYNSPLHF; cdr3_nt: TGTGCCAGCAGTTTAAAAGACAGGGACCCCTATAATTCACCCCTCCACTTT
j_call: TRBJ2-1; v_call: TRBV6-4; d_call: TRBD2; clone_size: -; cdr3_aa: CASSYSGGTDEQFF; cdr3_nt: TGTGCCAGCAGCTATAGCGGGGGTACCGATGAGCAGTTCTTC
j_call: TRBJ1-4; v_call: TRBV6-5; d_call: -; clone_size: few; cdr3_aa: CASTLGGAEKLFF; cdr3_nt: TGTGCCAGCACCCTGGGGGGGGCTGAAAAACTGTTTTTT
j_call: TRBJ2-5; v_call: TRBV9; d_call: -; clone_size: once; cdr3_aa: CASSVGGQVQETQYF; cdr3_nt: TGTGCCAGCAGCGTAGGGGGCCAGGTCCAAGAGACCCAGTACTTC
j_call: TRBJ2-1; v_call: TRBV9; d_call: TRBD2; clone_size: -; cdr3_aa: CASSVEGLAGSSYNEQFF; cdr3_nt: TGTGCCAGCAGCGTAGAGGGACTAGCGGGGAGCTCCTACAATGAGCAGTTCTTC
j_call: TRBJ2-6; v_call: TRBV5-1; d_call: TRBD2; clone_size: once; cdr3_aa: CASSQRSIAGRLSGANVLTF; cdr3_nt: TGCGCCAGCAGTCAAAGGAGTATAGCCGGGAGGCTCTCTGGGGCCAACGTCCTGACTTTC
j_call: TRBJ2-2; v_call: TRBV14; d_call: -; clone_size: -; cdr3_aa: CASSRRTYNTGELFF; cdr3_nt: TGTGCCAGCAGCCGGAGGACTTACAACACCGGGGAGCTGTTTTTT
j_call: TRBJ1-6; v_call: TRBV18; d_call: -; clone_size: -; cdr3_aa: CASSPIGGINSPLHF; cdr3_nt: TGTGCCAGCTCACCAATCGGGGGAATTAATTCACCCCTCCACTTT
j_call: TRBJ2-3; v_call: TRBV12-2; d_call: -; clone_size: few; cdr3_aa: CASRPGAWVTGTDTQYF; cdr3_nt: TGTGCAAGTCGCCCTGGAGCATGGGTGACGGGCACAGATACGCAGTATTTT
j_call: TRBJ2-3; v_call: TRBV28; d_call: -; clone_size: -; cdr3_aa: CASSLTLVDTQYF; cdr3_nt: TGTGCCAGCAGTTTAACATTGGTAGATACGCAGTATTTT